These 22 T cell receptor beta chains came from one sample sequenced in a study of T-cell reconstitution after alpha-beta-depleted transplantation in children. The TCRbeta library incorporated unique molecular identifiers. One entry per CDR3 protein, called by TCRdb with MiXCR from the PCR reads. The sample includes hundreds of thousands of distinct CDR3 sequences, around 13% of them seen just once. Here the sequenced sample was PBMCs, taken before TCRalphabeta/CD19-depleted stem cell transplant. These receptors all come from a girl between 2 and 10 years old with congenital amegakaryocytic thrombocytopenia, due to receive a stem cell transplant.

There are a few counts of this clonotype. The chain couples TRBV25-1 to TRBJ2-5, with D perhaps matching TRBD2 (5 bases). Trimming pared 7 bases from V and 7 bases from J, leaving 13 bases between. Looked up from germline, CDR1 is MGHDK and CDR2 is SYGVNS. There are 12 residues in the CDR3. The CDR3 DNA follows: TGTGCCAGCACTTCGGCGGGCCGGACCCAGTACTTC. Its protein product is CASTSAGRTQYF.

In its sample, this clonotype was seen many times. The V gene is TRBV29-1, the J gene TRBJ1-2; unclear D gene. CDR1 is SQVTM and CDR2 is ANQGSEA in the germline V gene. CDR3 length equals 13 residues. Deletions cut 3 bases from V and 7 bases from J, with 15 bases between. In nucleotides, the CDR3 is TGCAGCGTTGATTTTGGTACTTCGACTGGCTACACCTTC. Translating gives CSVDFGTSTGYTF.

This clonotype was detected many times. V is TRBV4-1 and J is TRBJ1-1; weak D call: TRBD1 (5 bases). CDR3 length: 16 residues. The germline V gene has CDR1 MGHRA and CDR2 YSYEKL. The ends were cut back, 4 bases at V and 1 base at J, with 16 bases in the middle. In DNA, the CDR3 is TGCGCCAGCAGCCCTATATCCGGGACCGAGAACACTGAAGCTTTCTTT. Amino acids: CASSPISGTENTEAFF.

Many counts were recorded for this clonotype. The chain couples TRBV12-3 or TRBV12-4 to TRBJ2-1; D is possibly TRBD1 (6 bases). CDR3 length: 16 residues. Trimming shortened V by 3 bases and J by 2 bases, and 14 bases separated the two germline ends. CDR3 in DNA: TGTGCCAGCAGTTTGGAACAGGGTTTCCCCTACAATGAGCAGTTCTTC. It translates to CASSLEQGFPYNEQFF.

J is TRBJ2-7 and V is TRBV5-1; 10 bases agree with TRBD2. The CDR3 is made up of 16 amino acids. The V gene end was trimmed by 0 bases and the J gene end by 4 bases; junction bases not matched to a gene: 7. Germline lookup yields CDR1 SGHRS and CDR2 YFSETQ. The CDR3 sequence is CASSLGVSGRRYEQYF. CDR3 nucleotide sequence: TGCGCCAGCAGCTTGGGGGTTAGCGGGAGGAGGTACGAGCAGTACTTC.

The chain employs TRBV10-2 and TRBJ2-1, with 9 positions matching TRBD1. Trimming cost V 3 bases and J 4 bases; bases outside gene matches: 4. The germline V gene has CDR1 WSHSY and CDR2 SAAADI. The length of the CDR3 is 15 residues. The CDR3 is CASSEWTGEYNEQFF. The CDR3 DNA reads as TGCGCCAGCAGTGAATGGACAGGGGAATACAATGAGCAGTTCTTC.

The table lists this clonotype with a few counts. V usage is TRBV15 and J usage is TRBJ2-4; possible D gene TRBD1, 6 bases. V lost 5 bases to trimming and J lost 0 bases, with 8 bases between them. CDR1 is LNHNV and CDR2 is YYDKDF in the germline V gene (reference sequence). There are 14 residues in the CDR3. The CDR3 loop reads CATSRTVAKNIQYF. The CDR3 DNA follows: TGTGCCACCAGCCGGACAGTAGCCAAAAACATTCAGTACTTC.

The chain links TRBV6-1 to TRBJ2-5; D unclear. Germline CDR1 reads MNHNS; CDR2 reads SASEGT. This CDR3 is built from 14 residues. V shed 8 bases and J shed 2 bases, with 15 bases lying between them. Written as DNA, the CDR3 is TGTGCCAGCGGTACGTTGTACCGACAAGAGACCCAGTACTTC. This gives the protein CASGTLYRQETQYF.

Ten or more counts support this clonotype. V gene TRBV7-3 combines with J gene TRBJ2-1; TRBD1 might be the D (6 bases). This CDR3 has 16 amino acids. Deletions cut 2 bases from V and 5 bases from J, with 16 bases between. Germline V gene data show CDR1 as SGHTA and CDR2 as FQGTGA. The CDR3 nucleotides read TGTGCCAGCAGCTTAGAAGGACAGCTACCTCACAATGAGCAGTTCTTC. Translating gives CASSLEGQLPHNEQFF. Supplemented by reference TRBV7-3 and TRBJ2-1, the full variable domain reads GAGVSQTPSNKVTEKGKYVELRCDPISGHTALYWYRQSLGQGPEFLIYFQGTGAADDSGLPNDRFFAVRPEGSVSTLKIQRTERGDSAVYLCASSLEGQLPHNEQFFGPGTRLTVL.

Ten or more counts support this clonotype. The chain links TRBV20-1 to TRBJ2-1; D uncertain. V lost 7 bases and J lost 5, with 12 bases in between. Germline CDR1 and CDR2: DFQATT and SNEGSKA (reference sequence). The CDR3 runs 12 residues. CDR3: CSGEEENNEQFF. In DNA, the CDR3 is TGCAGTGGGGAAGAGGAAAACAATGAGCAGTTCTTC.

This clonotype was observed at least ten times. The chain is built from TRBV20-1 and TRBJ1-4; tentatively, D is TRBD1 (5 bases). The CDR3 extends over 14 amino acids. Trimming pared 0 bases from V and 7 bases from J, leaving 12 bases between. CDR1 DFQATT and CDR2 SNEGSKA come from the germline V gene (reference sequence). In DNA form, the CDR3 reads TGCAGTGCTAGAGATCTGGGACTGGGTGAAAAACTGTTTTTT. It codes for CSARDLGLGEKLFF.

This clonotype was seen many times. DNA for the CDR3: TGTGCCAGCAGCATAAACCCATACCAGGGGGCCAAAAACATTCAGTACTTC. This translates into CASSINPYQGAKNIQYF. This sequence joins TRBV7-6 and TRBJ2-4; weak D call: TRBD1 (6 bases). V gave up 5 bases and J gave up 1 base, with 18 bases separating them. CDR3 length: 17 residues. Germline V gene sequence: CDR1 SGHVS, CDR2 FNYEAQ.

The CDR3 DNA follows: TGTGCCAGCAGTTTATTCACGCGGTCAGAGACCCAGTACTTC. Its protein product is CASSLFTRSETQYF. This rearrangement joins TRBV12-3 or TRBV12-4 to TRBJ2-5; no reliable D call. This CDR3 spans 14 amino acids. V dropped 2 bases and J dropped 4 bases, with 11 bases sitting between them.

This clonotype was picked up a small number of times. The chain joins TRBV20-1 to TRBJ2-4; the D is unclear. Germline V gives CDR1 DFQATT, CDR2 SNEGSKA (reference sequence). V was cut by 0 bases and J by 7 bases, with 19 bases left in between. The CDR3 totals 16 residues. CDR3 residues: CSARDRSWRKGNIQYF. CDR3 nucleotides: TGCAGTGCTAGAGATCGTTCTTGGCGGAAAGGGAACATTCAGTACTTC.

J is TRBJ1-2 and V is TRBV5-1; D gene unclear. V gave up 4 bases and J gave up 4 bases, with 11 bases separating them. This CDR3 region has 13 residues. Per germline, CDR1 SGHRS and CDR2 YFSETQ. CDR3 loop: CASSPLFGYGYTF. The CDR3 coding sequence is TGCGCCAGCAGCCCGCTATTTGGCTATGGCTACACCTTC.

The chain couples TRBV30 to TRBJ2-2, with D perhaps TRBD1 (5 bases). This CDR3 region has 13 residues. Germline CDR1 and CDR2: GTSNPN and SVGIG (reference sequence). The ends were cut back, 7 bases at V and 1 base at J, with 10 bases in the middle. The CDR3 here is CAFRVLNTGELFF. In nucleotides, the CDR3 is TGTGCCTTCAGGGTTTTGAACACCGGGGAGCTGTTTTTT.

This clonotype was detected only a few times. The chain couples TRBV20-1 to TRBJ2-1; tentative D call: TRBD2 (7 bases). The CDR3 spans 15 residues. Germline V CDR1 and CDR2: DFQATT, SNEGSKA (reference sequence). Trimming pared 2 bases from V and 5 bases from J, leaving 16 bases between. The CDR3 loop reads CSARSTGRGHNEQFF. CDR3 nucleotide sequence: TGCAGTGCTAGATCTACAGGGAGGGGACACAATGAGCAGTTCTTC.

This clonotype came up many times. V usage is TRBV6-4 and J usage is TRBJ2-1, with 11 nucleotides matching TRBD2. The CDR3 extends over 15 amino acids. Germline CDR1 reads MRHNA; CDR2 reads SNTAGT. Trimming cost V 6 bases and J 6 bases; bases outside gene matches: 7. The CDR3 DNA follows: TGTGCCAGCAGCATCGGGACTAGCGGCCCCAATGAGCAGTTCTTC. Protein sequence: CASSIGTSGPNEQFF.

J is TRBJ2-3 and V is TRBV4-2, with a tentative D call TRBD1 (5 bases). Germline V lookup: CDR1 LGHNA, CDR2 YNFKEQ. The ends were cut back, 1 base at V and 1 base at J, with 12 bases in the middle. CDR3 length equals 16 residues. Here the CDR3 DNA reads TGTGCCAGCAGCCAAGTATGGGGCTTTCGCACAGATACGCAGTATTTT. Protein sequence: CASSQVWGFRTDTQYF.

This clonotype was detected only a few times. The chain employs TRBV12-3 or TRBV12-4 and TRBJ2-3; D assignment may be TRBD1 or TRBD2 (5 bases each). The CDR3 spans 15 residues. Trimming took off 6 bases at V and 4 bases at J, with 17 bases between the two ends. DNA of the CDR3: TGTGCCAGCAGCCAGGGACCTACCATGGCAGATACGCAGTATTTT. It specifies CASSQGPTMADTQYF.

This clonotype was counted between two and nine times. This chain joins TRBV29-1 and TRBJ2-1; the match to TRBD1 covers 7 bases. The germline V gene has CDR1 SQVTM and CDR2 ANQGSEA. The J segment lost 5 bases and the V segment lost 3 bases, leaving 19 bases of the junction unmatched. This CDR3 is 18 amino acids long. The DNA of the CDR3 is TGCAGCGTTGAGGGGGCCAGGGGGTATCGGACCGGAGACAATGAGCAGTTCTTC. It is translated as CSVEGARGYRTGDNEQFF.

At least ten counts were recorded for this clonotype. The chain has TRBV5-4 and TRBJ2-1; tentatively, D is TRBD1 (6 bases). Germline CDR1 and CDR2: SGHNT and YYREEE (reference sequence). CDR3 length: 15 amino acids. The V end was cut by 0 bases, the J end by 0 bases, with 7 bases between. Written as DNA, the CDR3 is TGTGCCAGCAGCTTGGGGGACAACTCCTACAATGAGCAGTTCTTC. This gives the protein CASSLGDNSYNEQFF.